This TCR beta chain was found in a study of stem cell transplantation in POMP-related autoinflammatory disease. About the study: Hypothesis: faulty thymoproteasomes impair CD8+ T-cell selection, skewing TRB repertoires. Whole-study results and caveats: Unique TRB V-J gene pairings were limited in number in patients with PRAID. PRAID patients trended toward lower TRB diversity and higher clonality in all analyzed T-cell subsets.

The repertoire was sequenced with immunoSEQ multiplex PCR; TCRdb's copy has only in-frame clones and lacks some. In the table there are 25,000 to 30,000 clones, roughly four fifths of which are singletons. CDR1 is SGHRS and CDR2 is YFSETQ in the germline V gene. The CDR3 spans 18 amino acids, including both terminal residues. With regard to this clone: What it binds is not known. The limits of the CDR3 on the DNA are not certain, so only TCRdb's listed CDR3 is given.

Prominent immunodeficiency with autoinflammation defined PRAID. This sequence joins TRBV5-1 and TRBJ2-3; no DNA check was done on the table's D call, TRBD2. This clonotype was obtained from a human donor with POMP-related autoinflammation and immune dysregulation (PRAID). This sample comprised CD4+ T cells from PBMCs, obtained before stem cell transplantation. The CDR3 is CASSLEFGSGGYTDTQYF.